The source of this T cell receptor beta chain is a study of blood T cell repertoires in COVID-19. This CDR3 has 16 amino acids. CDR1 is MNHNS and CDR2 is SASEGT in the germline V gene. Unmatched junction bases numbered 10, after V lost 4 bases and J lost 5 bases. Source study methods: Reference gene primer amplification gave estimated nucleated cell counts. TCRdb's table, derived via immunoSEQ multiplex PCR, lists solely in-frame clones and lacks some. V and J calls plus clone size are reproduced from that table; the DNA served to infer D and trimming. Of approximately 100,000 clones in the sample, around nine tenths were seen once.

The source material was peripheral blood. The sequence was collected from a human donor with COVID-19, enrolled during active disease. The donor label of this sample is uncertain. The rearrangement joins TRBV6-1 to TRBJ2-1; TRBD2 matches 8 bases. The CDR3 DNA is TGTGCCAGCAGTGCACCGACTAGCGCCACCAACAATGAGCAGTTCTTC. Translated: CASSAPTSATNNEQFF.